Listed below are T cell receptor beta chains from one sample, sequenced in a study of blood T cell repertoires in COVID-19. Repertoires were generated with immunoSEQ multiplex PCR, while TCRdb's copy carries only in-frame clones and drops some. The table lists 230,000 or so clones, roughly 90% of them singletons. The sequencing sample was made of peripheral blood. The source of these receptors is a man aged 35 to 55 with active or convalescent COVID-19. The CDR3 runs from the conserved cysteine through the conserved F or W. The order of the fields is CDR3 protein, J gene, V gene.

CDR3: CASSLSQGRGTGELFF
J: TRBJ2-2
V: TRBV28

CDR3: CASSLMAGKFGEQYF
J: TRBJ2-7
V: TRBV7-8

CDR3: CAWGTGEGDQPQHF
J: TRBJ1-5
V: TRBV30

CDR3: CASSLPFGEKLFF
J: TRBJ1-4
V: TRBV7-2

CDR3: CASSPTGQPYGYTF
J: TRBJ1-2
V: TRBV5-1

CDR3: CAWSGTGGVNTEAFF
J: TRBJ1-1
V: TRBV30

CDR3: CASSVGQGNTEAFF
J: TRBJ1-1
V: TRBV9

CDR3: CASTESGGGQSTEAFF
J: TRBJ1-1
V: TRBV9

CDR3: CASRRTGGGVTEAFF
J: TRBJ1-1
V: TRBV28

CDR3: CASTTSGGTRWETQYF
J: TRBJ2-5
V: TRBV28

CDR3: CASSWGKGYTEAFF
J: TRBJ1-1
V: TRBV6-5

CDR3: CASSIMRQGALRTEAFF
J: TRBJ1-1
V: TRBV19

CDR3: CASSRVGRGDSPLHF
J: TRBJ1-6
V: TRBV9

CDR3: CASRSGVFSYNSPLHF
J: TRBJ1-6
V: TRBV25-1

CDR3: CASSLAPDRAQTQYF
J: TRBJ2-5
V: TRBV11-2

CDR3: CASSVPDRAAEKLFF
J: TRBJ1-4
V: TRBV5-5

CDR3: CASSPTIQGGRKPLHF
J: TRBJ1-6
V: TRBV27

CDR3: CASSTQGPGGTDTQYF
J: TRBJ2-3
V: TRBV28

CDR3: CASSTLAGGLYEQYF
J: TRBJ2-7
V: TRBV19

CDR3: CASSLQQGSNYGYTF
J: TRBJ1-2
V: TRBV5-1

CDR3: CASSLDRGVLAGNTIYF
J: TRBJ1-3
V: TRBV28

CDR3: CASSYGLEGLYGYTF
J: TRBJ1-2
V: TRBV6-5

CDR3: CASNSGLALETQYF
J: TRBJ2-5
V: TRBV27

CDR3: CASSVTPQGVAFF
J: TRBJ1-1
V: TRBV28

CDR3: CASSVDQARYEQYF
J: TRBJ2-7
V: TRBV9

CDR3: CASSPVPGNTIYF
J: TRBJ1-3
V: TRBV19

CDR3: CATSDATGNQPQHF
J: TRBJ1-5
V: TRBV24-1

CDR3: CASSLTGNNSPLHF
J: TRBJ1-6
V: TRBV3-1/TRBV3-2

CDR3: CAWSAQGYQPQHF
J: TRBJ1-5
V: TRBV30

CDR3: CASSPRSGVNNEQFF
J: TRBJ2-1
V: TRBV18

CDR3: CASRGTHGTDTQYF
J: TRBJ2-3
V: TRBV2